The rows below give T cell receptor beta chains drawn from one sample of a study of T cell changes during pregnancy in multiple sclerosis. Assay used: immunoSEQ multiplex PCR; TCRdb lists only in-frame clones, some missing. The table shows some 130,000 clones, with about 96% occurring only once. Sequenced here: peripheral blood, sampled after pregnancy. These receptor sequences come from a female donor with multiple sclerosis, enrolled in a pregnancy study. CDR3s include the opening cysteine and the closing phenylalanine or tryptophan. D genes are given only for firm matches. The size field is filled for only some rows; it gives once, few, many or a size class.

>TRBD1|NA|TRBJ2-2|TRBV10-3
CAISRQGPGELFF
TGTGCCATCAGTCGACAGGGGCCCGGGGAGCTGTTTTTT
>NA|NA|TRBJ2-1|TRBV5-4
CASSLEGNEQFF
TGTGCCAGCAGCTTGGAGGGGAATGAGCAGTTCTTC
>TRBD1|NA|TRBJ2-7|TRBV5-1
CASRPDGTGVFEQYF
TGCGCCAGCAGACCTGACGGGACAGGGGTGTTCGAGCAGTACTTC
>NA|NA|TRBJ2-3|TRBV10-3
CATRGDTGTDTQYF
TGTGCCACCAGGGGGGACACGGGGACAGATACGCAGTATTTT
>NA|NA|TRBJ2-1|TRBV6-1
CASSEIMRYNEQFF
TGTGCCAGCAGTGAAATCATGCGGTACAATGAGCAGTTCTTC
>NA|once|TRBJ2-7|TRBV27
CASSFRTATYEQYF
TGTGCCAGCAGTTTCAGGACAGCCACCTACGAGCAGTACTTC
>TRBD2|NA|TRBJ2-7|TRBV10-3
CAIKEREGHEQYF
TGTGCCATCAAAGAGCGGGAGGGCCACGAGCAGTACTTC
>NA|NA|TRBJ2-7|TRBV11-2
CASGGSYEQYF
TGTGCCAGCGGAGGATCCTACGAGCAGTACTTC
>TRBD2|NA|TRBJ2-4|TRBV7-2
CASSQLGTTRGRAKNIQYF
TGTGCCAGCAGCCAACTAGGGACTACCCGGGGTAGGGCCAAAAACATTCAGTACTTC
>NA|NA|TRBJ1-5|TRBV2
CASSEIAGLPNQPQHF
TGTGCCAGCAGTGAAATCGCGGGTTTACCGAATCAGCCCCAGCATTTT
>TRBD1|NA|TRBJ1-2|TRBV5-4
CASSLAGTGGSFANGYTF
TGTGCCAGCAGCTTGGCCGGGACAGGGGGAAGCTTTGCCAATGGCTACACCTTC
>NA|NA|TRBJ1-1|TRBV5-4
CASSLDRVNTEAFF
TGTGCCAGCAGCTTGGACAGGGTGAACACTGAAGCTTTCTTT
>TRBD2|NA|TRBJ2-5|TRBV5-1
CASSPGTSGRVETQYF
TGCGCCAGCAGCCCTGGGACTAGCGGGAGGGTCGAGACCCAGTACTTC
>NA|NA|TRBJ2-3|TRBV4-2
CASSQDSFRAGTSTDTQYF
TGTGCCAGCAGCCAAGATTCGTTTCGGGCGGGGACTAGCACAGATACGCAGTATTTT
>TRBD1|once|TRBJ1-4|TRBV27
CASSPGQPNEKLFF
TGTGCCAGCAGTCCGGGACAGCCTAATGAAAAACTGTTTTTT
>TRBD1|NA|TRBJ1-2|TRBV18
CASSGDRGRHGYTF
TGTGCCAGCTCCGGAGACAGGGGGCGACATGGCTACACCTTC
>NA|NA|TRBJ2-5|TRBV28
CASSWNRETQYF
TGTGCCAGCAGTTGGAACAGGGAGACCCAGTACTTC
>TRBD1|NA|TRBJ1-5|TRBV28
CASRLDRRGNQPQHF
TGTGCCAGCAGGTTGGACAGGCGAGGGAATCAGCCCCAGCATTTT
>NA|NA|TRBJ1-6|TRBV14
CASSQQGGSPLHF
TGTGCCAGCAGCCAACAGGGTGGTTCACCCCTCCACTTT
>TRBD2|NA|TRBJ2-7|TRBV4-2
CASSQGLLAGPYEQYF
TGTGCCAGCAGCCAGGGGTTGCTAGCGGGACCCTACGAGCAGTACTTC
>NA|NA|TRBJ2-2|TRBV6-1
CASSEGVGGVRELFF
TGTGCCAGCAGTGAAGGGGTGGGAGGAGTCCGGGAGCTGTTTTTT
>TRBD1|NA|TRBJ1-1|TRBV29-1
CSVEDLGQGGTEAFF
TGCAGCGTTGAAGATCTAGGACAGGGTGGCACTGAAGCTTTCTTT
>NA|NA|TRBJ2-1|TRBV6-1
CASSNLAHNEQFF
TGTGCCAGCAGTAACCTAGCACACAATGAGCAGTTCTTC
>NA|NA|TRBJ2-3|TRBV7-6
CASSLGANTHTDTQYF
TGTGCCAGCAGCTTAGGGGCAAACACACACACAGATACGCAGTATTTT
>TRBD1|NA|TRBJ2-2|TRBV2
CASSEEQGQARRRATGELFF
TGTGCCAGCAGTGAAGAGCAGGGACAGGCTCGAAGGCGAGCCACCGGGGAGCTGTTTTTT
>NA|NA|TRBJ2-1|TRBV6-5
CAPPFHNEQFF
TGTGCCCCCCCTTTCCACAATGAGCAGTTCTTC
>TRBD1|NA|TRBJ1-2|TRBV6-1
CASSLRGQGLDGYTF
TGTGCCAGCAGCCTCAGGGGGCAGGGGTTGGATGGCTACACCTTC
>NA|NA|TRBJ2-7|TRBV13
CASSWQGRGAPEQYF
TGTGCCAGCAGCTGGCAAGGGAGGGGGGCCCCCGAGCAGTACTTC
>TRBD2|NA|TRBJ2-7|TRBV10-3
CAISETSGGSYEQYF
TGTGCCATCAGTGAGACTAGCGGGGGCTCCTACGAGCAGTACTTC
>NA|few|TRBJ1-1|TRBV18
CASSHRTAMNTEAFF
TGTGCCAGCTCACACCGGACAGCGATGAACACTGAAGCTTTCTTT
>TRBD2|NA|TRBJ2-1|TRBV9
CASSVGLAGGNEQFF
TGTGCCAGCAGCGTAGGACTAGCGGGAGGCAATGAGCAGTTCTTC
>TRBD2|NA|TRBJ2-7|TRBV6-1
CASKTGGYEQYF
TGTGCCAGCAAGACGGGAGGGTACGAGCAGTACTTC
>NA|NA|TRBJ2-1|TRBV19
CASSSPPLDNEQFF
TGTGCCAGTAGTAGCCCACCTCTAGACAATGAGCAGTTCTTC
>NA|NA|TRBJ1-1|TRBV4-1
CASSQVPSGTEAFF
TGCGCCAGCAGCCAAGTACCCTCGGGCACTGAAGCTTTCTTT
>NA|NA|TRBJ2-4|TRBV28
CASSLGQIARAKNIQYF
TGTGCCAGCAGTTTGGGGCAGATAGCAAGGGCCAAAAACATTCAGTACTTC
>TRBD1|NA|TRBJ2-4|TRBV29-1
CSGINRGPGNIQYF
TGCAGCGGAATAAACAGGGGCCCTGGGAACATTCAGTACTTC
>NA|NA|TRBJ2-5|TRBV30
CAWSVRETQYF
TGTGCCTGGAGTGTACGGGAGACCCAGTACTTC
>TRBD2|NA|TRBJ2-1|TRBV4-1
CASSPQSGSSYNEQFF
TGCGCCAGCAGCCCCCAGAGCGGGAGCTCCTACAATGAGCAGTTCTTC
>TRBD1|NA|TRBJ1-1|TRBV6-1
CASSEYRGGTEAFF
TGTGCCAGCAGTGAATACAGGGGGGGTACTGAAGCTTTCTTT
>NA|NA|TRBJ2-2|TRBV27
CASSLDEVTGELFF
TGTGCCAGCAGTTTAGACGAGGTCACCGGGGAGCTGTTTTTT
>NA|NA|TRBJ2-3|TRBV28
CASSPSQGLFSADTQYF
TGTGCCAGTTCCCCCTCGCAGGGGCTCTTCTCCGCAGATACGCAGTATTTT
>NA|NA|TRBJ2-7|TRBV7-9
CASSPRAGTDEQYF
TGTGCCAGCAGCCCCCGGGCGGGTACGGACGAGCAGTACTTC
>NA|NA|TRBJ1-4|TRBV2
CASSDRGRTTNEKLFF
TGTGCCAGCAGTGACCGAGGGAGGACAACTAATGAAAAACTGTTTTTT
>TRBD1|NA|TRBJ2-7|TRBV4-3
CASSPTTGAYEQYF
TGCGCCAGCAGCCCAACCACAGGGGCCTACGAGCAGTACTTC
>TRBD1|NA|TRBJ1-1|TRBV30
CAWSYPRTGVMNTEAFF
TGTGCCTGGAGTTACCCTCGGACAGGGGTGATGAACACTGAAGCTTTCTTT
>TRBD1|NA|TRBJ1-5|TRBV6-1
CASSGDSGNQPQHF
TGTGCCAGCAGCGGGGACAGTGGCAATCAGCCCCAGCATTTT